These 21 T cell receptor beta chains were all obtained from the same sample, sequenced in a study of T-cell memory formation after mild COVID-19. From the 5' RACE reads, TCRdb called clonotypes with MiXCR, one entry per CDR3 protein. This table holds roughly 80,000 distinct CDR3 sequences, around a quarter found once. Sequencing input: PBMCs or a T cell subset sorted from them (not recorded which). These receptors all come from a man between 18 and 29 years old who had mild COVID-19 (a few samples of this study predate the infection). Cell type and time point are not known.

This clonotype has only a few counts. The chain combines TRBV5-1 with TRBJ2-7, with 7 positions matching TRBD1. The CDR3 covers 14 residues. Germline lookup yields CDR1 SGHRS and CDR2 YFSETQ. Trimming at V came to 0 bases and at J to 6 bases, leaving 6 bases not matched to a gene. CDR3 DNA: TGCGCCAGCAGCTTGGCCGACAGGGCAGCCGAGCAGTACTTC. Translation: CASSLADRAAEQYF.

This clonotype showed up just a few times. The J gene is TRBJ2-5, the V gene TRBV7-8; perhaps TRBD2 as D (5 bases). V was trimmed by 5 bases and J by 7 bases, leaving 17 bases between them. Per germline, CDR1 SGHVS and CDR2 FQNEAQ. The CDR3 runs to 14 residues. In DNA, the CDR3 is TGTGCCAGCAGCCCCCCCGAGGGCCTGAGGACCCAGTACTTC. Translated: CASSPPEGLRTQYF.

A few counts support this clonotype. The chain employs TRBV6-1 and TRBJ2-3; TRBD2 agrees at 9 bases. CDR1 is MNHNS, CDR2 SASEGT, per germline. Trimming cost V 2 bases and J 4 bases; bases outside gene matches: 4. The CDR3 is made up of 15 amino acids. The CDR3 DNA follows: TGTGCCAGCAGTGAAAAATCTAGCGGGGCAGATACGCAGTATTTT. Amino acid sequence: CASSEKSSGADTQYF.

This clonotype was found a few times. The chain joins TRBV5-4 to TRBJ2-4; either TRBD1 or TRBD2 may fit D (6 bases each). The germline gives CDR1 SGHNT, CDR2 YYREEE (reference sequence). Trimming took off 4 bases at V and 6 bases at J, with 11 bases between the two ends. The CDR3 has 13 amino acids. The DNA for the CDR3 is TGTGCCAGCAGCCTGGGGGGCTTAAACATTCAGTACTTC. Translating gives CASSLGGLNIQYF.

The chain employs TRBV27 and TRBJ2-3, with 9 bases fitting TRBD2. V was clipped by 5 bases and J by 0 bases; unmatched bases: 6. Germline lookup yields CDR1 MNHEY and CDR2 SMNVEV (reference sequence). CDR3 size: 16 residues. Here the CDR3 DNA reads TGTGCCAGCAGTCCCTCGGGACTAGCAAGCACAGATACGCAGTATTTT. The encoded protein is CASSPSGLASTDTQYF.

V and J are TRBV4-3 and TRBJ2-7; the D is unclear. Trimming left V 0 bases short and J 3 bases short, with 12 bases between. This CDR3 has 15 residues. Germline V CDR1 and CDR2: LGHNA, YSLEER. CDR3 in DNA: TGCGCCAGCAGCCAAGAGCGGAGTCCATACTACGAGCAGTACTTC. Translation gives CASSQERSPYYEQYF.

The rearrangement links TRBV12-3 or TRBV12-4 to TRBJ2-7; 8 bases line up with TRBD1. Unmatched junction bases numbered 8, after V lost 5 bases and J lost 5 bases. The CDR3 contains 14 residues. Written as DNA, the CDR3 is TGTGCCAGCAGTCCCGCAGGGGGCTACCACGAGCAGTACGTC. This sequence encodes CASSPAGGYHEQYV.

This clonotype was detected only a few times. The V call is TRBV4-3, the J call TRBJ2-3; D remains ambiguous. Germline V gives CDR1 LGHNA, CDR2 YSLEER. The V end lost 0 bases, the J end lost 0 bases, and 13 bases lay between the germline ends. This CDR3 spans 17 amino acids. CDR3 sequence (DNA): TGCGCCAGCAGCCAAGAAGGCAGTTTTGCTAGCACAGATACGCAGTATTTT. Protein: CASSQEGSFASTDTQYF.

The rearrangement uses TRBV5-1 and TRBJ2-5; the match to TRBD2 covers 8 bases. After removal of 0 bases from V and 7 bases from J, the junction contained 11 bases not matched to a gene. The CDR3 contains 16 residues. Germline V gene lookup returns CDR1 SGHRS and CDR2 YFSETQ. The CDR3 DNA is TGCGCCAGCAGCTTGGCCGGAGCGGGGGACGGGCGGACCCAGTACTTC. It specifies CASSLAGAGDGRTQYF.

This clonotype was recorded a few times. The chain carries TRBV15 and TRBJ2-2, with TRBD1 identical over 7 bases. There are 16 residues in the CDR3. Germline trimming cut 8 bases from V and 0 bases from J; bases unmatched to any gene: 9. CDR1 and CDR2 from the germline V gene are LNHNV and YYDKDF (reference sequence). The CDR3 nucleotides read TGTGCCACCCTTACAAGGACAGGCGCGAACACCGGGGAGCTGTTTTTT. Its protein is CATLTRTGANTGELFF.

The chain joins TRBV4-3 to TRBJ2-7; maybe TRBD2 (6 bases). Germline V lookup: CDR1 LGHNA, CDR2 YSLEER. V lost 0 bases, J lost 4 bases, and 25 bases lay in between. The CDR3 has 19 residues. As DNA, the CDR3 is TGCGCCAGCAGCCAAGATTGGGCGGGACTCATCAACTTTTCTTACGAGCAGTACGTC. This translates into CASSQDWAGLINFSYEQYV.

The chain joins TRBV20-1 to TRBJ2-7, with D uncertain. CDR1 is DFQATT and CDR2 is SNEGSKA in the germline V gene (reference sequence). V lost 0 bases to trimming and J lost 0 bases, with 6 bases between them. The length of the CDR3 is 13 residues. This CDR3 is CSARDWNSYEQYF. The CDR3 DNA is TGCAGTGCTAGAGATTGGAACTCCTACGAGCAGTACTTC.

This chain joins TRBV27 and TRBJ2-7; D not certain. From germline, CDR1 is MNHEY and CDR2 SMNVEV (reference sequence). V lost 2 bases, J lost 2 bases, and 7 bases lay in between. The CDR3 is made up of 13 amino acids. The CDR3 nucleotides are TGTGCCAGCAGTTTAGGGTCGGCCTACGAGCAGTACTTC. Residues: CASSLGSAYEQYF.

The CDR3 is CASSHDIGTAYTEAFF. DNA of the CDR3: TGCGCCAGCAGCCATGATATAGGGACAGCCTACACTGAAGCTTTCTTT. The chain carries TRBV4-1 and TRBJ1-1; 7 bases agree with TRBD1. Germline lookup yields CDR1 MGHRA and CDR2 YSYEKL. V trimming: 3 bases; J trimming: 3 bases; junction bases outside the gene matches: 10. This CDR3 is 16 amino acids long.

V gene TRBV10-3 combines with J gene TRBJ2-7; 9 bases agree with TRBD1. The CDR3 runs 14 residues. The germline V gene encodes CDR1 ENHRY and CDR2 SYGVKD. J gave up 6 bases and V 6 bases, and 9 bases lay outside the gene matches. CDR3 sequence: CAIRDPGQGVEQYV. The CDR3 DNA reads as TGTGCCATCAGGGATCCGGGACAGGGTGTCGAGCAGTACGTC.

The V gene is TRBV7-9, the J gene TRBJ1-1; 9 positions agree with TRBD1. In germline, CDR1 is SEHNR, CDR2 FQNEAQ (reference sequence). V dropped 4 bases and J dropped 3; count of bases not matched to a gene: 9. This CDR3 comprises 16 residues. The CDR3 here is CASSSKPGQGDTEAFF. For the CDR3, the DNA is TGTGCCAGCAGCTCCAAGCCGGGACAGGGTGACACTGAAGCTTTCTTT. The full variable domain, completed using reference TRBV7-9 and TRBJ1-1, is DTGVSQNPRHKITKRGQNVTFRCDPISEHNRLYWYRQTLGQGPEFLTYFQNEAQLEKSRLLSDRFSAERPKGSFSTLEIQRTEQGDSAMYLCASSSKPGQGDTEAFFGQGTRLTVV.

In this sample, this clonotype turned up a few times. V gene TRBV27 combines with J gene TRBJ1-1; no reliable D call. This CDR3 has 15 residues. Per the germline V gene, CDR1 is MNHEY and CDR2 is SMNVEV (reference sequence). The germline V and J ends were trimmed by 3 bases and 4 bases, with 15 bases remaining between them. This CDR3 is CASSFHFVPGTEAFF. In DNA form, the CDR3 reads TGTGCCAGCAGTTTTCATTTTGTCCCGGGCACTGAAGCTTTCTTT.

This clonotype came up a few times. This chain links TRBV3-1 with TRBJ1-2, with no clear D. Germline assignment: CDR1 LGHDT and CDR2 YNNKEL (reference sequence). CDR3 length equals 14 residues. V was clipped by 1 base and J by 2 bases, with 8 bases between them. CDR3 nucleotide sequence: TGTGCCAGCAGCCAAGTGTCGGGGAACTATGGCTACACCTTC. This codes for CASSQVSGNYGYTF.

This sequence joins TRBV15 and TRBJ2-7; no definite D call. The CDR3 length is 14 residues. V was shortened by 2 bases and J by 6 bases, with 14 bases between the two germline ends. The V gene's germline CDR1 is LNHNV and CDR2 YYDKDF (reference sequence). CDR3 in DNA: TGTGCCACCAGCAGAAACCTTGACTTGATCGAGCAGTACGTC. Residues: CATSRNLDLIEQYV.

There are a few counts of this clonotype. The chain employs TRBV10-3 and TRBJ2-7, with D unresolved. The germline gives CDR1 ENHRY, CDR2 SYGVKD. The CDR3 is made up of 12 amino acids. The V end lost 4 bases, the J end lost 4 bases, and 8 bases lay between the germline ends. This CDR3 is CAISGPGYEQYF. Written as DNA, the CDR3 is TGTGCCATCAGTGGCCCTGGGTACGAGCAGTACTTC.

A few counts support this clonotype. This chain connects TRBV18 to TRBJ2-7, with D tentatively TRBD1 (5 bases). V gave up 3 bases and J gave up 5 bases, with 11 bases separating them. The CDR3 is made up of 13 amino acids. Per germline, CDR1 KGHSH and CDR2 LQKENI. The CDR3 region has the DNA TGTGCCAGCTCACCGTCAGGGTCCCACGAGCAGTACTTC. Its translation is CASSPSGSHEQYF.